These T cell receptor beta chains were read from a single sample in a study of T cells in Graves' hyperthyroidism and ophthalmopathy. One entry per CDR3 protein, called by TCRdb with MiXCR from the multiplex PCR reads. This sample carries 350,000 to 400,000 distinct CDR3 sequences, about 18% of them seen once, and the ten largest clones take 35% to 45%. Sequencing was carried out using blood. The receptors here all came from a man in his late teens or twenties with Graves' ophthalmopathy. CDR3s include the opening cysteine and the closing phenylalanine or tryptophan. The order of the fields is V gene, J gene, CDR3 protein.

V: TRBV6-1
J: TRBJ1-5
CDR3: CASSDTGASNQPQHF

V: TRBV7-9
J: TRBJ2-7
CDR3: CASSLGLAGSYEQYF

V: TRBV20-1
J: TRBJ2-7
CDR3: CSWGSRRGSYEQYF

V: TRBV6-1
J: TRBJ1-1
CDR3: CASRPQGIGTEAFF

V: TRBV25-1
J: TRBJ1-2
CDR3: CASRAETRSYGYTF

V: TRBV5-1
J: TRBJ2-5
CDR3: CASSSLTSGLQETQYF

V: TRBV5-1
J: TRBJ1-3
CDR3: CASSLSGYGNTIYF

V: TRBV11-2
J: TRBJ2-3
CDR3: CASSLAAGGPDTQYF

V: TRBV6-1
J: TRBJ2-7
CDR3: CASSDGTSGYEQYF

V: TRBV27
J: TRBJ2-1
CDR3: CASSFFGQGIYEQFF

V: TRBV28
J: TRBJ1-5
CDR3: CASSFGGAGQPQHF

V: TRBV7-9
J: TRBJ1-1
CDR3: CASSPRRKVSEAFF

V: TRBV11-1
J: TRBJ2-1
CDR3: CASISDSYNEQFF

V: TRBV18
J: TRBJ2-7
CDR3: CASSPPGTGGYEQYF

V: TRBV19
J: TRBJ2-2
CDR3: CASLGGTGELFF

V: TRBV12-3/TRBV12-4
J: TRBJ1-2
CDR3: CASRGGGDGYTF

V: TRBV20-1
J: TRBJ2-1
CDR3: CSANQGRHEQFF

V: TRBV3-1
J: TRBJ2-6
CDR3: CASSQEVGDVSSGANVLTF

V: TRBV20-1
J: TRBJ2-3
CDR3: CSASLAGTDTQYF

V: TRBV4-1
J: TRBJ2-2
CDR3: CASSQPGGTGELFF

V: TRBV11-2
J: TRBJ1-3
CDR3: CASSGGTGTGNTIYF

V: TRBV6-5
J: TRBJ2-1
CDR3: CASSYKAGEQFF

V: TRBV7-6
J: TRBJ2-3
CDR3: CASSSYIHRSTDTQYF

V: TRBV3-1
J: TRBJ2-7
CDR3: CASSQDVKGRKYF

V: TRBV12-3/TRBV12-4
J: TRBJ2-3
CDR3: CASRSYQDGEQADTQYF

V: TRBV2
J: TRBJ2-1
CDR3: CASSTLAGGGSEQFF

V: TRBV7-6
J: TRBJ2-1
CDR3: CASSLSTRGNSYNEQFF

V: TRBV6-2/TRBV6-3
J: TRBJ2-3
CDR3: CASRLLAGDTDTQYF

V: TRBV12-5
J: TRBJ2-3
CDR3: CASGLVGAGPTDTQYF

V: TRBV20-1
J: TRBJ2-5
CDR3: CSASQDSQYF

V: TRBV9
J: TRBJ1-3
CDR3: CASSVAGRHSGNTIYF

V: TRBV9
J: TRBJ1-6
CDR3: CASSPTDDWDSPLHF

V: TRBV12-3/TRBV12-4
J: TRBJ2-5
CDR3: CASSLTPPGTEETQYF

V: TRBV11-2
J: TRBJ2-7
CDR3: CASRTAEEQYF

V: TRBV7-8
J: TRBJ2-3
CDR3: CASSFSSQGGTDTQYF

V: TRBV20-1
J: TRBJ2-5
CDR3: CSASTGGQETQYF

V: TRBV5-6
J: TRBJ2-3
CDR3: CASSLVGGDLDTQYF

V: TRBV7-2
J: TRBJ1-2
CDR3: CASSRYREDNGYTF

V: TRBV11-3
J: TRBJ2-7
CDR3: CASSSQGEQYF

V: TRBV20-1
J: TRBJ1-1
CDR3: CSAPKGTGGPEAFF